Sequencing of this T cell receptor beta chain was carried out in a study of blood T cell repertoires in COVID-19. Germline values: CDR1 LGHDT, CDR2 YNNKEL (reference sequence). V trimming: 4 bases; J trimming: 6 bases; junction bases outside the gene matches: 9. The CDR3 loop spans 15 amino acids. The method was immunoSEQ multiplex PCR; TCRdb's version includes in-frame clones alone and lacks a portion of them. The sample consists of about 220,000 clones, 80% of them appearing once. Sequenced material: peripheral blood. The receptor's source is a woman between 65 and 79 years old with acute or convalescent COVID-19. The chain recombines TRBV3-1 (or the pseudogene TRBV3-2) with TRBJ1-3; 7 nucleotides line up with TRBD1. The CDR3 DNA sequence: TGTGCCAGCAGCCTCCTTTTGACAGGGACAAACACCATATATTTT. Its protein product is CASSLLLTGTNTIYF.